This is a list of T cell receptor beta chains from one sample in a study of blood T cell repertoires in COVID-19. This table comes from immunoSEQ multiplex PCR, and its TCRdb copy is limited to in-frame clones, with some not included. The table lists 300,000 to 400,000 clones, around 86% of them singletons, with 1% in the top ten. Sequencing was carried out using peripheral blood. Every receptor here comes from a man in his forties or fifties with active or convalescent COVID-19. Each CDR3 is given with its conserved first and last residue. The order of the fields is V gene, J gene, clone size, D gene, CDR3 protein, CDR3 DNA. D genes are given only for firm matches. Not all rows give a size; the values are once, few, many and, for expanded clones, a class.

>TRBV7-2|TRBJ1-5|-|-
CASSFSRDQPQHF
TGTGCCAGCAGCTTTAGCAGGGATCAGCCCCAGCATTTT
>TRBV3-1/TRBV3-2|TRBJ2-7|once|TRBD1
CASSPRQGRNEQYF
TGTGCCAGCAGCCCTAGACAGGGGAGGAACGAGCAGTACTTC
>TRBV15|TRBJ1-5|-|-
CATNRARNQPQHF
TGTGCCACCAACAGGGCTCGAAATCAGCCCCAGCATTTT
>TRBV29-1|TRBJ2-3|-|-
CSVEEGSAATQYF
TGCAGCGTTGAAGAGGGGAGTGCGGCTACGCAGTATTTT
>TRBV2|TRBJ1-2|-|TRBD1
CASSEATDRIRGYTF
TGTGCCAGCAGTGAAGCGACGGACAGGATCCGCGGCTACACCTTC
>TRBV5-5|TRBJ2-2|-|-
CASSWEWSNTGELFF
TGTGCCAGCAGCTGGGAGTGGTCGAACACCGGGGAGCTGTTTTTT
>TRBV19|TRBJ2-5|-|-
CASSIRGLEQETQYF
TGTGCCAGTAGTATTAGAGGGCTGGAACAAGAGACCCAGTACTTC
>TRBV2|TRBJ2-3|-|TRBD2
CASSEGLAGTDTQYF
TGTGCCAGCAGCGAAGGGCTAGCGGGCACAGATACGCAGTATTTT
>TRBV30|TRBJ1-1|once|-
CAWSVKGRWTEAFF
TGTGCCTGGAGTGTCAAGGGGCGGTGGACTGAAGCTTTCTTT
>TRBV2|TRBJ2-7|-|-
CASSEGEGSYEQYF
TGTGCCAGCAGTGAGGGAGAGGGCTCCTACGAGCAGTACTTC
>TRBV7-9|TRBJ1-1|-|-
CASSHGALLNTEAFF
TGTGCCAGCAGCCATGGGGCCTTACTCAACACTGAAGCTTTCTTT
>TRBV14|TRBJ2-3|-|TRBD2
CASSFLLAGRSADTQYF
TGTGCCAGCAGCTTCCTACTAGCGGGACGATCAGCAGATACGCAGTATTTT
>TRBV5-1|TRBJ1-6|once|TRBD1
CASSSQGGNYNSPLHF
TGCGCCAGCAGCTCCCAGGGGGGAAACTATAATTCACCCCTCCACTTT
>TRBV24-1|TRBJ2-2|-|-
CATSEGAIGELFF
TGTGCCACCAGTGAAGGGGCTATCGGGGAGCTGTTTTTT
>TRBV4-2|TRBJ1-5|-|-
CASSQEPGINQPQHF
TGTGCCAGCAGCCAAGAGCCGGGAATCAATCAGCCCCAGCATTTT
>TRBV2|TRBJ1-5|-|TRBD1
CASSGAHTGTGRFQPQHF
TGTGCCAGCAGTGGGGCTCATACCGGGACAGGGAGGTTTCAGCCCCAGCATTTT
>TRBV7-2|TRBJ2-1|-|-
CASSLAAGTLYEQFF
TGTGCCAGCAGCTTAGCGGCGGGGACCCTCTATGAGCAGTTCTTC
>TRBV11-3|TRBJ2-7|-|TRBD2
CASSLTGTKNEQYF
TGTGCCAGCAGCTTAACCGGGACTAAAAACGAGCAGTACTTC
>TRBV6-1|TRBJ1-2|-|-
CASSEWQGLTNYGYTF
TGTGCCAGCAGTGAATGGCAGGGGCTAACTAACTATGGCTACACCTTC
>TRBV19|TRBJ1-2|-|-
CASSQRLVNYGYTF
TGTGCCAGTAGTCAGAGGCTCGTAAACTATGGCTACACCTTC
>TRBV10-3|TRBJ2-6|few|-
CAISPRGGANVLTF
TGTGCCATCAGTCCCAGAGGTGGGGCCAACGTCCTGACTTTC
>TRBV20-1|TRBJ1-2|-|TRBD1
CSASGTAYGYTF
TGCAGTGCTAGTGGGACAGCTTATGGCTACACCTTC
>TRBV6-1|TRBJ1-6|-|-
CASSETARYSPLHF
TGTGCCAGCAGTGAAACCGCGCGGTATTCACCCCTCCACTTT
>TRBV5-4|TRBJ2-4|once|TRBD1
CASSPRTGVAKNIQYF
TGTGCCAGCAGCCCGAGGACAGGGGTGGCCAAAAACATTCAGTACTTC
>TRBV5-1|TRBJ2-5|-|TRBD2
CASSFGKRGTSQETQYF
TGCGCCAGCAGCTTTGGGAAGCGGGGGACCTCGCAAGAGACCCAGTACTTC
>TRBV6-5|TRBJ2-1|-|TRBD1
CASSLTDRAEQFF
TGTGCCAGCAGTCTAACAGACAGGGCCGAGCAGTTCTTC
>TRBV5-6|TRBJ2-5|-|-
CASNVGVETQYF
TGTGCCAGCAACGTAGGGGTAGAGACCCAGTACTTC
>TRBV7-2|TRBJ2-5|-|-
CASSLPPRETQYF
TGTGCCAGCAGCCTCCCCCCTCGGGAGACCCAGTACTTC
>TRBV28|TRBJ1-5|-|-
CASHPGVYQPQHF
TGTGCCAGCCATCCGGGAGTATATCAGCCCCAGCATTTT
>TRBV10-1|TRBJ2-2|once|TRBD2
CASSECGGIHRGAVF
TGCGCCAGCAGTGAGTGCGGGGGGATTCACCGGGGAGCTGTTTTT
>TRBV5-1|TRBJ2-5|-|-
CASSPTRGSRQETQYF
TGCGCCAGCAGCCCCACTAGAGGGAGTCGCCAAGAGACCCAGTACTTC
>TRBV9|TRBJ1-3|-|-
CASSVGSGDYPTGNTIYF
TGTGCCAGCAGCGTAGGGTCAGGGGACTACCCGACTGGAAACACCATATATTTT
>TRBV19|TRBJ2-7|-|TRBD2
CASSPGLAAGEQYF
TGTGCCAGTAGTCCGGGACTAGCAGCAGGCGAGCAGTACTTC
>TRBV19|TRBJ2-2|-|TRBD2
CASSGVAGGDTGELFF
TGTGCCAGTAGTGGGGTAGCGGGAGGAGACACCGGGGAGCTGTTTTTT
>TRBV12-3/TRBV12-4|TRBJ1-3|-|-
CASLRTGGNTIYF
TGTGCCAGCCTGAGAACGGGAGGAAACACCATATATTTT
>TRBV7-9|TRBJ2-3|once|TRBD1
CAGETEGTGEDTQYF
TGTGCCGGAGAGACCGAGGGGACAGGGGAAGATACGCAGTATTTT
>TRBV15|TRBJ1-1|-|TRBD1
CATSRDMDRGQYTEAFF
TGTGCCACCAGCAGAGATATGGACAGGGGGCAGTACACTGAAGCTTTCTTT
>TRBV7-2|TRBJ2-7|-|-
CASSLALNREQYF
TGTGCCAGCAGCTTAGCGTTAAATCGCGAGCAGTACTTC
>TRBV15|TRBJ1-3|-|TRBD1
CATSRGQGARGNTIYF
TGTGCCACCAGCAGAGGACAGGGGGCGCGAGGAAACACCATATATTTT
>TRBV4-2|TRBJ1-6|-|-
CASSQIGATNNSPLHF
TGTGCCAGCAGCCAGATAGGGGCCACTAATAATTCACCCCTCCACTTT
>TRBV27|TRBJ2-7|-|-
CASSDHVPGIFVEQYF
TGTGCCAGCAGTGACCATGTCCCAGGGATTTTTGTCGAGCAGTACTTC
>TRBV28|TRBJ1-2|-|TRBD1
CASSTGQGANYGYTF
TGTGCCAGCAGTACTGGACAGGGGGCGAACTATGGCTACACCTTC
>TRBV2|TRBJ2-3|-|TRBD1
CASRNRGDTQYF
TGTGCCAGCAGAAACAGGGGAGATACGCAGTATTTT
>TRBV27|TRBJ2-7|-|-
CASSLLREINEQYF
TGTGCCAGCAGTTTATTACGGGAGATCAACGAGCAGTACTTC
>TRBV28|TRBJ1-5|once|-
CALTAGGGPQHF
TGTGCCTTGACAGCTGGGGGGGGTCCCCAGCATTTT